This TCR beta chain was recovered during a study of blood T cells in healthy people across ages. Findings and caveats of the study: As naive T cell percentage varied, TCR beta diversity correlated strongly with it. Using unsorted PBMCs precluded a conclusive naive versus antigen-experienced comparison.

Germline CDR1 is MDHEN and CDR2 is SYDVKM. The CDR3 contains 15 residues. With 6 bases removed from V and 9 bases from J, the gap between germline ends came to 21 bases. A second PCR of roughly 6 to 12 cycles used a sample-barcoded 5' primer and a J-beta primer mix. A tag from a template-switch adaptor with 12 random nucleotides marked each cDNA molecule. Via MiXCR, TCRdb re-called the 5' RACE reads, giving one row per CDR3 protein. This table holds hundreds of thousands of distinct CDR3 sequences, around half found once. Points on this clonotype: The target antigen is unknown.

Extracted total RNA amounted to at least 5.5 micrograms for each sample. What was sequenced was blood. V gene TRBV28 combines with J gene TRBJ2-4, with D perhaps matching TRBD1 or TRBD2 (5 bases each). This receptor was obtained from an older man in good health. The CDR3 DNA is TGTGCCAGCAGGCCCTCCGGGACCACCCTGGGCATTCAGTACTTC. It codes for CASRPSGTTLGIQYF. The variable domain in full, completed from reference TRBV28 and TRBJ2-4, reads DVKVTQSSRYLVKRTGEKVFLECVQDMDHENMFWYRQDPGLGLRLIYFSYDVKMKEKGDIPEGYSVSREKKERFSLILESASTNQTSMYLCASRPSGTTLGIQYFGAGTRLSVL.